The T cell receptor (beta chain) under discussion was sequenced for a study of cytomegalovirus exposure and HLA in healthy donors. The CDR3 is 14 residues long. CDR1 SGHTA and CDR2 FQGNSA come from the germline V gene. Deletions cut 2 bases from V and 3 bases from J, with 11 bases between. Measured with immunoSEQ multiplex PCR; TCRdb has only the in-frame clones, and not every one. This sample yields about 140,000 clones, of which roughly nine tenths are seen a single time; approximately 3% belongs to the top ten. V and J are TRBV7-2 and TRBJ2-7; D ambiguous. This receptor was identified in a man aged 18 to 29 in good health and CMV-seronegative. Sequenced: PBMCs. The CDR3 DNA is TGTGCCAGCAGCTTACCAGGTCCCCTCTACGAGCAGTACTTC. Its translation is CASSLPGPLYEQYF.